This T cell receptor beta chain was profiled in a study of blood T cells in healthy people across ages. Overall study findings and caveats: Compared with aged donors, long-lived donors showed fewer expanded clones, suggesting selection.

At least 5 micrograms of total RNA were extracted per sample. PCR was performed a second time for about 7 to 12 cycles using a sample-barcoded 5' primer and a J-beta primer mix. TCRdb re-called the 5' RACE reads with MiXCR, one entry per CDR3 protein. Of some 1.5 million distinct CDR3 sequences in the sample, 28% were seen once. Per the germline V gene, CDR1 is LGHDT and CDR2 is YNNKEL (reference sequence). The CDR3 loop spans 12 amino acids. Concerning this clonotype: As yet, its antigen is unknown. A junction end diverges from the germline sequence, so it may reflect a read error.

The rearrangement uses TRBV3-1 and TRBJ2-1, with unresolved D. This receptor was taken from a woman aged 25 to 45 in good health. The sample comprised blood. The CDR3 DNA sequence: TGTGCCAACAGCCGTACAAACAATGAGCAGTTCTTC. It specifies CANSRTNNEQFF.